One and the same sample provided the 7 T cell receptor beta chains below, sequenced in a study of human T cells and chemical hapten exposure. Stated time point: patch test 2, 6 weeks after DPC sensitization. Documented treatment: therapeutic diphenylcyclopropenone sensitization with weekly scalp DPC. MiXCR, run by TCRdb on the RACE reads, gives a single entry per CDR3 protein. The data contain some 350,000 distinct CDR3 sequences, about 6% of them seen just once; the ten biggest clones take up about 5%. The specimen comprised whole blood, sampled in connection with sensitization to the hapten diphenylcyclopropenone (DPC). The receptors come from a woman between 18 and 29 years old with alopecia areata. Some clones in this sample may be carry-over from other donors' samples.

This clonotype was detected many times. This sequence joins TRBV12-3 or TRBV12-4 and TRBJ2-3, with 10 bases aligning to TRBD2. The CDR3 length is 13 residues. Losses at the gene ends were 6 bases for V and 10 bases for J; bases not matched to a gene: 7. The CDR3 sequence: CASSGTSGESQYF. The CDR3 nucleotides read TGTGCCAGCAGCGGTACTAGCGGGGAATCGCAGTATTTT.

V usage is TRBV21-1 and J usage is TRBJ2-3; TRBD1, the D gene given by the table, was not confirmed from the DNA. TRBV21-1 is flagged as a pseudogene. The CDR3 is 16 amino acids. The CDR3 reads CASSKGRRGVTDTQYF. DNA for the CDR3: TGTGCCAGCAGCAAAGGAAGGAGGGGGGTCACAGATACGCAGTATTTT.

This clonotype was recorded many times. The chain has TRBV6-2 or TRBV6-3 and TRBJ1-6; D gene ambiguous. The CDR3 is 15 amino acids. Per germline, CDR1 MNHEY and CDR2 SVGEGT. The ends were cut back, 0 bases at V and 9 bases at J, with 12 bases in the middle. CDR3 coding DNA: TGTGCCAGCAGTTACTCAGCGGGAGTGGGTTCACCCCTCCACTTT. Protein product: CASSYSAGVGSPLHF.

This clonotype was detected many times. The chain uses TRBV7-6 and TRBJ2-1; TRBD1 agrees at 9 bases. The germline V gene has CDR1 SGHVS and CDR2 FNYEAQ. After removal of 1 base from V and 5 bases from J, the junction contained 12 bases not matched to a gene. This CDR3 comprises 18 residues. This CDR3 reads CASSLEGQGLLLDNEQFF. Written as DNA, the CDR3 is TGTGCCAGCAGCTTAGAGGGACAGGGTCTACTTCTCGACAATGAGCAGTTCTTC.

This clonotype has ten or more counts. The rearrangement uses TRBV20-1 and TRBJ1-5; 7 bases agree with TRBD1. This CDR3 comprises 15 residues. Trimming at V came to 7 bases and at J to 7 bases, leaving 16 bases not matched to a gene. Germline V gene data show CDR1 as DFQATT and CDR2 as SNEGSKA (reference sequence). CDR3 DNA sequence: TGCAGTGGAGCAGGGGGGTCGGAGCGCGAACAGCCCCAGCATTTT. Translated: CSGAGGSEREQPQHF.

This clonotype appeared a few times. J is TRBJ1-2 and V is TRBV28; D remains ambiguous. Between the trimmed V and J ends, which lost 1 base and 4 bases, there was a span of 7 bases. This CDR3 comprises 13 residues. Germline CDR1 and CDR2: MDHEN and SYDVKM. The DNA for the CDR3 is TGTGCCAGCAGTTTATTAGGACGCTATGGCTACACCTTC. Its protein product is CASSLLGRYGYTF.

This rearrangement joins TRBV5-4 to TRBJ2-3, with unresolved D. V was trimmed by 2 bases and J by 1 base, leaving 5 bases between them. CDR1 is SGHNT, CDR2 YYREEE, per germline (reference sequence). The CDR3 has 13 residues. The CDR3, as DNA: TGTGCCAGCAGCTTATTCGGCACAGATACGCAGTATTTT. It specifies CASSLFGTDTQYF.